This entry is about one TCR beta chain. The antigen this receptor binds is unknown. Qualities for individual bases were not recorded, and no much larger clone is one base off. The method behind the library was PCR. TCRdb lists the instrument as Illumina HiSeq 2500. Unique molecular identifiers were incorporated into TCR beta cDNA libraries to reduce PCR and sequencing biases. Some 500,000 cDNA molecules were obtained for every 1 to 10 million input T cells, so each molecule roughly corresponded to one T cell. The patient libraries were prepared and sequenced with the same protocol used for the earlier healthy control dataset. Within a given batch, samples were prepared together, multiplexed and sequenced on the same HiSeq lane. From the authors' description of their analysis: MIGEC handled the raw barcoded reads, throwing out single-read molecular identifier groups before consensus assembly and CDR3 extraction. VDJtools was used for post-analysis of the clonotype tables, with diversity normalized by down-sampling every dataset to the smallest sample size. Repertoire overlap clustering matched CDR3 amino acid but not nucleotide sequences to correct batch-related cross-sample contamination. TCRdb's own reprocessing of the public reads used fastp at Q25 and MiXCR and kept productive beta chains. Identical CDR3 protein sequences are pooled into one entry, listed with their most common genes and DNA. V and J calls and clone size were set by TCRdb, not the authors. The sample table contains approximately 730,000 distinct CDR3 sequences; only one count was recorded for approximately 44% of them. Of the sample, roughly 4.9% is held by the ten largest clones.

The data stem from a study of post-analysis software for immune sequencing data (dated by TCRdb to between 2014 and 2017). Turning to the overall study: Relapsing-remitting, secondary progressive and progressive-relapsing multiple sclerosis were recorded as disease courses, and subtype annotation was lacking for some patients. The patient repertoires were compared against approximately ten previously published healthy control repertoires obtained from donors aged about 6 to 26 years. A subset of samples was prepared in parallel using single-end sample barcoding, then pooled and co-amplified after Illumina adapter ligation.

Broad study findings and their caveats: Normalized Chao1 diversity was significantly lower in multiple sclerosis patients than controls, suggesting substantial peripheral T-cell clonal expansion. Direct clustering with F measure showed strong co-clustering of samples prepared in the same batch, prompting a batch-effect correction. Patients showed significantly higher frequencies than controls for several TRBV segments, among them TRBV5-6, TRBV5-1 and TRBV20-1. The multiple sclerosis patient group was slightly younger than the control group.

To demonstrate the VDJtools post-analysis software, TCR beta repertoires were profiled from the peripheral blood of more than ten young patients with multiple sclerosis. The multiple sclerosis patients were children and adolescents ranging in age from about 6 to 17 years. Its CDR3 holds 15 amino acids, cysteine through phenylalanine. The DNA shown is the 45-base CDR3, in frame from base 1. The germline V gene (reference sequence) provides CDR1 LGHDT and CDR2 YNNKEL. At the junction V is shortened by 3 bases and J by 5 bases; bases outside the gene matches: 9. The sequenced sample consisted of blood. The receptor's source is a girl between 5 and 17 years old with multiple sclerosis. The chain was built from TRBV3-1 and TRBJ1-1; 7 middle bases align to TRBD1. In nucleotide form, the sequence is TGTGCCAGCAGCCATCCCGCTGACAGGGATACTGAAGCTTTCTTT. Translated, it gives CASSHPADRDTEAFF.